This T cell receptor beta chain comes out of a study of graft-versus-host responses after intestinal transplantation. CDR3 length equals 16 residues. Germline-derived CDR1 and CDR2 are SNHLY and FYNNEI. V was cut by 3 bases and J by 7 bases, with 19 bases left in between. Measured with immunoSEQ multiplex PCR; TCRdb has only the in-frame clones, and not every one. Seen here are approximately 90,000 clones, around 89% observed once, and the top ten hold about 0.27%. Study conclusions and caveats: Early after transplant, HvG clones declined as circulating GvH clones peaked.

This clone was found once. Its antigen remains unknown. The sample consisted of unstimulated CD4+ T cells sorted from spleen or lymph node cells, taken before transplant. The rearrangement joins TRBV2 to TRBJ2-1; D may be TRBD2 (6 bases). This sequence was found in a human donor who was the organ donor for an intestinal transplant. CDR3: CASSEEGLIIGNEQFF. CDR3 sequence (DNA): TGTGCCAGCAGTGAGGAGGGACTCATCATCGGGAATGAGCAGTTCTTC.